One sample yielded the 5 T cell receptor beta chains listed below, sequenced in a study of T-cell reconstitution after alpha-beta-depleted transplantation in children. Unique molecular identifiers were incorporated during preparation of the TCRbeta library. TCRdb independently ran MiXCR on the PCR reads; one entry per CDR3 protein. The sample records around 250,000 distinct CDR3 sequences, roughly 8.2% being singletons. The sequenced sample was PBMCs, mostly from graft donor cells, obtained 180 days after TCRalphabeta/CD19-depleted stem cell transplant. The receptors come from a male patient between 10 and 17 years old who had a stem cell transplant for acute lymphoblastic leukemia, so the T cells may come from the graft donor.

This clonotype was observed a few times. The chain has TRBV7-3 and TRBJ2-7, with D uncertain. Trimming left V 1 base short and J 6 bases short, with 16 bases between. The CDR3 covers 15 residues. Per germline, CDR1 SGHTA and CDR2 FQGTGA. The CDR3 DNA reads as TGTGCCAGCAGCTTAATTAGACTTGACATCTGCGAGCAGTACTTC. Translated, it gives CASSLIRLDICEQYF.

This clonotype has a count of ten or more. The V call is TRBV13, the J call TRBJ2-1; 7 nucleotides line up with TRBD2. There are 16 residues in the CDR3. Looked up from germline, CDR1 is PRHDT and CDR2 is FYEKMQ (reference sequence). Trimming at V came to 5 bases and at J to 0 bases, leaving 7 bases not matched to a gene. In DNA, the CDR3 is TGTGCCAGCAGCCCCTTGGGAGGGAGCTCCTACAATGAGCAGTTCTTC. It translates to CASSPLGGSSYNEQFF.

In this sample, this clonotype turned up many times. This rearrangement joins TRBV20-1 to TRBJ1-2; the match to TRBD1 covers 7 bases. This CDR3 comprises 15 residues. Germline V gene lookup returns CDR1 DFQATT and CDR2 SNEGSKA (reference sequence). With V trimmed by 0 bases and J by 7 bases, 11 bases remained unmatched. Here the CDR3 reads CSARDPTGWARGYTF. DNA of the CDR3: TGCAGTGCTAGAGACCCGACAGGGTGGGCGCGTGGCTACACCTTC.

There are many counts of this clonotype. The CDR3 bases are TGTGCCACCAGTGATTTGCGGCCGGGAGGGAGCACAGATACGCAGTATTTT. Translation: CATSDLRPGGSTDTQYF. The V call is TRBV24-1, the J call TRBJ2-3; 8 bases agree with TRBD2. Unmatched junction bases numbered 4, after V lost 0 bases and J lost 0 bases. The CDR3 loop spans 17 amino acids. CDR1 is KGHDR and CDR2 is SFDVKD in the germline V gene.

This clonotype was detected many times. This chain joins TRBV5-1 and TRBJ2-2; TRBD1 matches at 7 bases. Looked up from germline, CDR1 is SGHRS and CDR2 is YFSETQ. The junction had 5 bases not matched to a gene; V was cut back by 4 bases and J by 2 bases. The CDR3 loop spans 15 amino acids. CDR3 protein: CASSIRDSNTGELFF. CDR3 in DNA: TGCGCCAGCAGCATCCGGGACAGCAACACCGGGGAGCTGTTTTTT.